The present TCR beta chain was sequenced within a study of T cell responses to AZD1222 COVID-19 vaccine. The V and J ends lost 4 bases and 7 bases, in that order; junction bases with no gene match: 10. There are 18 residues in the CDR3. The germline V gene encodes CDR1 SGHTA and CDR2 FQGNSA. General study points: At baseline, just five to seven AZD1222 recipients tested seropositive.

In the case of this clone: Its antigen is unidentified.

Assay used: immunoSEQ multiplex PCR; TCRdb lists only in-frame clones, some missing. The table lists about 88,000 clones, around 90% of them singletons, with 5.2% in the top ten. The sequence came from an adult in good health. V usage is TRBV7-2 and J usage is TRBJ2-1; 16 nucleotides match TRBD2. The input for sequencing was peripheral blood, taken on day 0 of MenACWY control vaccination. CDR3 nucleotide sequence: TGTGCCAGCAGCTCCCAACCGGGACTAGCGGGGGGGCGGAATGAGCAGTTCTTC. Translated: CASSSQPGLAGGRNEQFF. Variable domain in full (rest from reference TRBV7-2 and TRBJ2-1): GAGVSQSPSNKVTEKGKDVELRCDPISGHTALYWYRQSLGQGLEFLIYFQGNSAPDKSGLPSDRFSAERTGGSVSTLTIQRTQQEDSAVYLCASSSQPGLAGGRNEQFFGPGTRLTVL.